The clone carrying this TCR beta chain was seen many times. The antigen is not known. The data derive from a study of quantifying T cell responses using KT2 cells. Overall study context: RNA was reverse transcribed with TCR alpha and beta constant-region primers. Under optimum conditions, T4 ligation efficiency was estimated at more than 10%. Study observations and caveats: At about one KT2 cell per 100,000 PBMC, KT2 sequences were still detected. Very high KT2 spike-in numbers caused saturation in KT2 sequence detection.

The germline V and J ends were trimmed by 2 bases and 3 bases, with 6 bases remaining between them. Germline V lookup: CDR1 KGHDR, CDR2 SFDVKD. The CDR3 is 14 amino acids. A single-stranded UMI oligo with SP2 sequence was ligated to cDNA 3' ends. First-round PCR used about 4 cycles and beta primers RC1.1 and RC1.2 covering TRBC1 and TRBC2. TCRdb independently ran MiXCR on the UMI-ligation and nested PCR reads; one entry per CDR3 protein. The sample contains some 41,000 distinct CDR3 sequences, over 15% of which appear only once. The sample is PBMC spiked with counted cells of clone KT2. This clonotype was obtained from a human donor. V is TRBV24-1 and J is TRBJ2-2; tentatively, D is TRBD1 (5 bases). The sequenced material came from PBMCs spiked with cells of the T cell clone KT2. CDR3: CATSDSRDTGELFF. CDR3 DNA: TGTGCCACCAGTGATTCCAGGGACACCGGGGAGCTGTTTTTT.